These 3 T cell receptor beta chains were all obtained from the same sample, sequenced in a study of technical replicates of blood from a handful of donors. Method: immunoSEQ multiplex PCR; TCRdb's copy keeps in-frame clones and lacks some. The table includes tens of thousands of clones, more than 80% detected once. Input material: T cells isolated from PBMCs. Receptors were obtained from a human donor in good health.

The chain employs TRBV6-5 and TRBJ2-1; 10 bases match TRBD2. V lost 3 bases to trimming and J lost 5 bases; unmatched junction nucleotides: 4. This CDR3 contains 15 residues. Germline V CDR1 and CDR2: MNHEY, SVGAGI. CDR3 amino acids: CASSYGLAAHNEQFF. CDR3 in DNA: TGTGCCAGCAGTTATGGACTAGCGGCCCACAATGAGCAGTTCTTC.

A single count supports this clone. This chain links TRBV28 with TRBJ1-1; a possible D gene is TRBD1 (6 bases). Trimming cost V 6 bases and J 8 bases, with 13 bases left between them. The CDR3 is 12 amino acids. CDR1 and CDR2 (germline): MDHEN, SYDVKM. The CDR3 DNA reads as TGTGCCAGCAGCACGGACAGCGGCGAAGCTTTCTTT. The encoded protein is CASSTDSGEAFF.

The chain links TRBV5-6 to TRBJ1-4; 12 bases fit TRBD1. Losses at the gene ends were 0 bases for V and 2 bases for J; bases not matched to a gene: 8. The CDR3 runs 19 residues. Germline-derived CDR1 and CDR2 are SGHDT and YYEEEE. The CDR3 nucleotides read TGTGCCAGCAGCTTGGGCAGGGACAGGGGGCGCGGGACTAATGAAAAACTGTTTTTT. Its translation is CASSLGRDRGRGTNEKLFF.